This is a list of T cell receptor beta chains from one sample in a study of blood T cell repertoires in COVID-19. Sequencing was performed with immunoSEQ multiplex PCR; in TCRdb, only in-frame clones are kept and a portion is missing. The sample includes roughly 150,000 clones, roughly nine tenths seen only once; the top ten take roughly 4%. Sample: PBMCs or T cells enriched from blood (not recorded which). The receptors originated from a woman in her forties who had been exposed to COVID-19. The conserved cysteine and the conserved F or W are not part of the CDR3 here.

V gene | CDR3 length | CDR3 protein
TRBV13 | 12 | ASSFGGKGGELF
TRBV5-1 | 13 | ASSLGDSSNEKLF
TRBV4-2 | 13 | ASSQSGFGATIQY
TRBV6-6 | 14 | ASSLPRGAWAEKLF
TRBV3-1/TRBV3-2 | 15 | ASSRDLQGSSYNEQF
TRBV7-9 | 13 | ASSIRQAGANVLT
TRBV3-1/TRBV3-2 | 13 | ASSLGQLMGTEAF
TRBV2 | 13 | ASSEHSFITDTQY
TRBV5-1 | 13 | ASSLAGQGETEAF
TRBV29-1 | 13 | SVEIRDGRGTEAF
TRBV19 | 15 | ASSILPGGRTTTEAF
TRBV29-1 | 14 | SVLLLAGGQYNEQF
TRBV2 | 12 | ASGGRDRNSPLH
TRBV7-3 | 12 | ASSPGQLNTEAF
TRBV29-1 | 15 | SAHQGRGQGYNYGYT
TRBV25-1 | 13 | ASRGSGHGNQPQH
TRBV7-3 | 13 | ASSLMQKNTGELF
TRBV9 | 12 | ASSVAGSTGELF
TRBV7-9 | 11 | ASSPPPAYEQY
TRBV27 | 12 | ASREGGLNTEAF
TRBV11-3 | 17 | ASSKPGTENLYSNQPQH
TRBV5-1 | 12 | ASSLDSPSGELF
TRBV28 | 13 | ASSSPRAGGTEAF
TRBV29-1 | 14 | SVEGATGRRNTEAF
TRBV10-3 | 13 | AISGLPGNTGELF
TRBV19 | 11 | ASSRGQPYEQY
TRBV14 | 12 | ASSQGPSDYEQY
TRBV6-2/TRBV6-3 | 12 | ASSYSMEGTEAF